The rows below give T cell receptor beta chains drawn from one sample of a study of shared clonotypes between healthy human individuals. Here immunoSEQ multiplex PCR was the method, and the copy in TCRdb shows in-frame clones only, minus some. The data hold some 690,000 clones, with around 90% observed a single time. The sequenced material came from memory CD8+ T cells from PBMCs. These receptors were taken from a man younger than 30 in good health. Some clones in this sample may be carry-over from other donors' samples. Both conserved end residues are part of each CDR3. A row's size may be missing; if present it is once, few, many or a size class.

J: TRBJ2-2
size: .
V: TRBV5-1
CDR3: CASSHGQGYTGELFF

J: TRBJ2-1
size: .
V: TRBV5-1
CDR3: CASSLGTSSYNEQFF

J: TRBJ2-2
size: .
V: TRBV5-4
CDR3: CASSLEGSGREEDTGELFF

J: TRBJ1-1
size: .
V: TRBV6-5
CDR3: CASSWDGGGPEAFF

J: TRBJ2-7
size: .
V: TRBV27
CDR3: CASSLRSQPRLKVYEQYF

J: TRBJ1-2
size: .
V: TRBV7-9
CDR3: CASSPGQGAYGYTF

J: TRBJ2-7
size: .
V: TRBV5-6
CDR3: CASSLGRAPYEQYF

J: TRBJ1-5
size: .
V: TRBV2
CDR3: CASMSGGGNQPQHF

J: TRBJ2-7
size: .
V: TRBV10-2
CDR3: CASSELPTYEQYF

J: TRBJ2-1
size: .
V: TRBV6-1
CDR3: CASSEFEGAIYNEQFF

J: TRBJ2-7
size: .
V: TRBV7-2
CDR3: CASSATLRTYEQYF

J: TRBJ2-7
size: .
V: TRBV9
CDR3: CASSEGGQSSYEQYF

J: TRBJ2-7
size: .
V: TRBV29-1
CDR3: CSVVQGILFEQYF

J: TRBJ1-1
size: once
V: TRBV5-5
CDR3: CASSPLKTVNTEAFF

J: TRBJ2-1
size: .
V: TRBV9
CDR3: CASSTPTSGSDYNEQFF

J: TRBJ2-7
size: .
V: TRBV6-1
CDR3: CASRGIVHYEQYF

J: TRBJ1-2
size: few
V: TRBV5-1
CDR3: CASSPPTVGTGIYGYTF

J: TRBJ2-1
size: .
V: TRBV27
CDR3: CASSSIPLNNEQFF

J: TRBJ1-5
size: .
V: TRBV5-1
CDR3: CASSPGEPRGNQPQHF

J: TRBJ1-1
size: once
V: TRBV7-8
CDR3: CASSLEWRSGAFF

J: TRBJ2-3
size: .
V: TRBV4-1
CDR3: CASRGERADTQYF

J: TRBJ1-1
size: .
V: TRBV6-1
CDR3: CASSDQGSRAFF

J: TRBJ2-7
size: .
V: TRBV19
CDR3: CASRVRRDQLPYEQYF

J: TRBJ2-1
size: .
V: TRBV9
CDR3: CASSPETGVSYNEQFF

J: TRBJ2-2
size: once
V: TRBV7-3
CDR3: CASSYLSGDKTNTGELFF

J: TRBJ2-3
size: .
V: TRBV7-6
CDR3: CASSSRPLPSSTDTQYF

J: TRBJ2-1
size: .
V: TRBV6-1
CDR3: CASSEQGYNEQFF

J: TRBJ2-7
size: .
V: TRBV5-1
CDR3: CASRDRVGDEQYF

J: TRBJ2-3
size: .
V: TRBV9
CDR3: CASSVASGGWADTQYF

J: TRBJ1-1
size: .
V: TRBV19
CDR3: CASSPIDRALFPNTEAFF

J: TRBJ2-3
size: .
V: TRBV18
CDR3: CASSPNSVSGSTDTQYF

J: TRBJ2-1
size: .
V: TRBV9
CDR3: CASSVDRGFNEQFF

J: TRBJ1-1
size: .
V: TRBV11-2
CDR3: CASSPSGGDPPEAFF

J: TRBJ2-7
size: .
V: TRBV5-8
CDR3: CASSFGLAYRLEQYF

J: TRBJ1-4
size: .
V: TRBV9
CDR3: CASSPDFREKLFF

J: TRBJ1-1
size: .
V: TRBV11-2
CDR3: CASRPGTGALLVTEAFF

J: TRBJ2-1
size: once
V: TRBV30
CDR3: CAWSGILQGARRNEQFF

J: TRBJ2-7
size: once
V: TRBV27
CDR3: CASSYGRTYEQYF

J: TRBJ2-7
size: .
V: TRBV27
CDR3: CASPRGPCQQYF

J: TRBJ2-3
size: .
V: TRBV19
CDR3: CASSTGQYGAWGTDTQYF

J: TRBJ2-1
size: .
V: TRBV11-2
CDR3: CASSSKTRLAEYNEQFF

J: TRBJ2-7
size: .
V: TRBV9
CDR3: CASSAAGSSYEQYF

J: TRBJ2-5
size: .
V: TRBV4-1
CDR3: CASSLTSRYQETQYF

J: TRBJ1-2
size: .
V: TRBV27
CDR3: CASSQTAGWGYGYTF

J: TRBJ1-5
size: .
V: TRBV28
CDR3: CASNNSLGNQPQHF

J: TRBJ1-2
size: .
V: TRBV5-1
CDR3: CASSKGRDTTWGYTF

J: TRBJ1-5
size: .
V: TRBV28
CDR3: CASSFSPGGQGGTQHF

J: TRBJ1-2
size: .
V: TRBV5-4
CDR3: CASSPTANYGYTF

J: TRBJ2-3
size: once
V: TRBV9
CDR3: CASSPRLAGVGDTQYF

J: TRBJ2-7
size: .
V: TRBV11-2
CDR3: CASSSPPSYEQYF

J: TRBJ2-4
size: .
V: TRBV10-3
CDR3: CAISESPGSAKNIQYF

J: TRBJ2-5
size: .
V: TRBV7-9
CDR3: CASSLSAPETQYF

J: TRBJ2-1
size: .
V: TRBV19
CDR3: CASSITYNEQFF

J: TRBJ1-2
size: .
V: TRBV19
CDR3: CASRSWEQPAGGYTF